The 30 T cell receptor beta chains reported below all come from one sample, sequenced in a study of T cell changes during pregnancy in multiple sclerosis. Profiled with immunoSEQ multiplex PCR; TCRdb holds only in-frame clones, not every one. The data hold roughly 12,000 clones, with about four fifths observed a single time. Sample: CD8+ T cells from peripheral blood mononuclear cells, taken after pregnancy. All receptors come from a female donor in good health, enrolled as a control in a pregnancy study.

V is TRBV30 and J is TRBJ1-1; 10 bases line up with TRBD1. CDR1 and CDR2 from the germline V gene are GTSNPN and SVGIG (reference sequence). Trimming took 2 bases from V and 2 from J; bases not matched to a gene: 2. This CDR3 has 14 amino acids. Here the CDR3 reads CAWSRDRGNTEAFF. The CDR3 DNA reads TGTGCCTGGAGTAGGGACAGGGGAAACACTGAAGCTTTCTTT.

The V and J genes are TRBV7-3 and TRBJ2-7; 12 bases are a match to TRBD1. Germline CDR1 is SGHTA and CDR2 is FQGTGA. V was clipped by 2 bases and J by 0 bases; unmatched bases: 5. The CDR3 is 17 residues long. The chain's CDR3 is CASSLGTGGLNSYEQYF. The CDR3 coding sequence is TGTGCCAGCAGCTTAGGGACAGGGGGCCTTAACTCCTACGAGCAGTACTTC.

V is TRBV27 and J is TRBJ2-7, with 9 nucleotides matching TRBD1. V lost 2 bases and J lost 1; bases outside the gene matches: 0. Germline V lookup: CDR1 MNHEY, CDR2 SMNVEV (reference sequence). The CDR3 runs to 14 residues. This CDR3 is CASSLGTGSYEQYF. The CDR3 DNA sequence: TGTGCCAGCAGTTTAGGGACAGGGTCCTACGAGCAGTACTTC.

This clone was observed a single time. The genes are TRBV4-1 and TRBJ1-3, with D uncertain. This CDR3 contains 16 residues. CDR1 MGHRA and CDR2 YSYEKL come from the germline V gene. Trimming took 0 bases from V and 4 from J, leaving 13 bases between them. The CDR3 nucleotides read TGCGCCAGCAGCCAAGATGAGGGTTTGTCAGGAAACACCATATATTTT. This sequence encodes CASSQDEGLSGNTIYF.

The chain has TRBV30 and TRBJ2-1; TRBD2 matches at 10 bases. V lost 0 bases to trimming and J lost 6 bases; unmatched junction nucleotides: 8. This CDR3 spans 16 amino acids. Looked up from germline, CDR1 is GTSNPN and CDR2 is SVGIG (reference sequence). In DNA form, the CDR3 reads TGTGCCTGGAGTGTACCCCTAGCGGGAGATCGCAATGAGCAGTTCTTC. It translates to CAWSVPLAGDRNEQFF. The whole variable domain, filled in from reference TRBV30 and TRBJ2-1, reads SQTIHQWPATLVQPVGSPLSLECTVEGTSNPNLYWYRQAAGRGLQLLFYSVGIGQISSEVPQNLSASRPQDRQFILSSKKLLLSDSGFYLCAWSVPLAGDRNEQFFGPGTRLTVL.

The rearrangement joins TRBV30 to TRBJ1-1; a possible D gene is TRBD1 (5 bases). V lost 4 bases and J lost 6, with 12 bases in between. This CDR3 is built from 12 residues. Germline lookup yields CDR1 GTSNPN and CDR2 SVGIG (reference sequence). In DNA, the CDR3 is TGTGCCTGGACCCCGGGAGGGGCTGAAGCTTTCTTT. Protein product: CAWTPGGAEAFF.

This chain joins TRBV5-6 and TRBJ2-1, with D possibly being TRBD1 (6 bases). CDR1 and CDR2 from the germline V gene are SGHDT and YYEEEE. This CDR3 is 13 amino acids long. V shed 0 bases and J shed 6 bases, with 7 bases lying between them. CDR3 coding DNA: TGTGCCAGCAGCTTGGACAGGGCCAATGAGCAGTTCTTC. Translation: CASSLDRANEQFF.

V and J are TRBV6-5 and TRBJ1-2; 7 bases map to TRBD1. The ends lost 6 bases at V and 7 bases at J; junction bases unmatched: 11. This CDR3 has 14 amino acids. The germline V gene has CDR1 MNHEY and CDR2 SVGAGI. This chain's CDR3 is CASSPRGRKGGYTF. Here the CDR3 DNA reads TGTGCCAGCAGCCCGAGGGGGCGCAAAGGTGGCTACACCTTC.

The CDR3 loop reads CASSQEPSGKVQETQYF. CDR3 sequence (DNA): TGTGCCAGCAGCCAAGAACCCAGCGGGAAGGTGCAAGAGACCCAGTACTTC. The V and J genes are TRBV4-2 and TRBJ2-5, with 7 nucleotides matching TRBD2. CDR1 and CDR2 from the germline V gene are LGHNA and YNFKEQ. The CDR3 spans 17 residues. The V and J ends lost 0 bases and 2 bases, in that order; junction bases with no gene match: 9.

The genes are TRBV18 and TRBJ2-1; 7 positions agree with TRBD1. The trim removed 3 bases at V and 5 bases at J, leaving 28 bases unmatched. The CDR3 consists of 22 residues. Germline assignment: CDR1 KGHSH and CDR2 LQKENI. CDR3: CASSPGIDRTGKKMRIHNEQFF. The DNA for the CDR3 is TGTGCCAGCTCACCGGGGATTGATAGGACAGGTAAAAAAATGAGGATCCACAATGAGCAGTTCTTC.

The rearrangement uses TRBV6-6 and TRBJ2-1; no clear D gene. V was cut by 4 bases and J by 7 bases, with 11 bases left in between. Germline assignment: CDR1 MNHNY and CDR2 SVGAGI (reference sequence). CDR3 length equals 13 residues. The chain's CDR3 is CASSSPGWNEQFF. DNA of the CDR3: TGTGCCAGCAGTTCTCCGGGTTGGAATGAGCAGTTCTTC.

The chain joins TRBV2 to TRBJ1-1; 8 bases align to TRBD1. The CDR3 covers 18 residues. V lost 3 bases, J lost 5 bases, and 17 bases stayed unmatched. Germline V gene sequence: CDR1 SNHLY, CDR2 FYNNEI. The CDR3 nucleotides are TGTGCCAGCAGTGATCCTTACCCAGGGGGCGCGTTGGGGACTGAAGCTTTCTTT. Translation: CASSDPYPGGALGTEAFF.

CDR3 nucleotide sequence: TGCAGCGTTGAGTTACTCCAAGAGACCCAGTACTTC. Amino acids: CSVELLQETQYF. The chain combines TRBV29-1 with TRBJ2-5, with D hard to call. V lost 3 bases and J lost 1, with 6 bases in between. The CDR3 has 12 residues. The V gene's germline CDR1 is SQVTM and CDR2 ANQGSEA.

The gene calls are TRBV10-1 and TRBJ2-1; 10 bases agree with TRBD1. Trimming removed 6 bases from V and 0 bases from J; junction bases left unmatched: 5. This CDR3 region has 16 residues. From germline, CDR1 is WNHNN and CDR2 SYGVQD (reference sequence). The CDR3 bases are TGCGCCAGCAGGGGGGGACAGGGGCCCTCCTACAATGAGCAGTTCTTC. Protein sequence: CASRGGQGPSYNEQFF.

This clone was recorded a few times. The chain employs TRBV7-3 and TRBJ1-5; no reliable D call. Germline V gene data show CDR1 as SGHTA and CDR2 as FQGTGA. Deletions cut 8 bases from V and 1 base from J, with 12 bases between. This CDR3 is built from 14 residues. This CDR3 reads CASLIFRSNQPQHF. CDR3 DNA: TGTGCCAGCTTGATCTTTCGGAGCAATCAGCCCCAGCATTTT.

The V call is TRBV5-1, the J call TRBJ1-1; TRBD1 matches at 10 bases. There are 17 residues in the CDR3. CDR1 and CDR2 from the germline V gene are SGHRS and YFSETQ. The V gene end was trimmed by 1 base and the J gene end by 0 bases; junction bases not matched to a gene: 6. This CDR3 reads CASSLQDRGELNTEAFF. CDR3 DNA sequence: TGCGCCAGCAGCTTGCAGGACAGGGGGGAATTGAACACTGAAGCTTTCTTT.

This clone was counted a single time. V gene TRBV7-9 combines with J gene TRBJ2-7, with 8 bases fitting TRBD1. In germline, CDR1 is SEHNR, CDR2 FQNEAQ (reference sequence). The V segment lost 5 bases and the J segment 1 base; nucleotides outside the gene matches: 13. The CDR3 contains 17 residues. Here the CDR3 DNA reads TGTGCCAGCAGCGACCACGGACAGGGAGAGGGATCCTACGAGCAGTACTTC. It codes for CASSDHGQGEGSYEQYF.

The V gene is TRBV7-2, the J gene TRBJ2-7; D may be TRBD2 (5 bases). V lost 11 bases, J lost 0 bases, and 20 bases lay in between. The germline CDR1 and CDR2 sequences are SGHTA and FQGNSA. The CDR3 is made up of 15 amino acids. CDR3 region: CASGLGGQSSYEQYF. CDR3 nucleotide sequence: TGTGCCTCTGGCCTCGGCGGGCAAAGCTCCTACGAGCAGTACTTC.

The chain links TRBV28 to TRBJ1-6; 10 bases map to TRBD1. Trimming at V came to 5 bases and at J to 9 bases, leaving 10 bases not matched to a gene. Germline V lookup: CDR1 MDHEN, CDR2 SYDVKM. This CDR3 is 16 amino acids long. CDR3 coding DNA: TGTGCCAGCAGTATACACCCGACAGGGGGCGGTTCACCCCTCCACTTT. Translation gives CASSIHPTGGGSPLHF.

The chain employs TRBV27 and TRBJ1-1, with TRBD1 identical over 7 bases. The V segment lost 5 bases and the J segment 3 bases; nucleotides outside the gene matches: 6. The CDR3 consists of 14 residues. Germline V gene sequence: CDR1 MNHEY, CDR2 SMNVEV (reference sequence). The CDR3 sequence: CASSLNRGDTEAFF. The CDR3 DNA reads TGTGCCAGCAGTCTGAACAGGGGTGACACTGAAGCTTTCTTT.

V gene TRBV2 combines with J gene TRBJ1-1; 12 bases align to TRBD1. In germline, CDR1 is SNHLY, CDR2 FYNNEI. The CDR3 is 17 residues long. The J segment lost 3 bases and the V segment lost 3 bases, leaving 8 bases of the junction unmatched. Here the CDR3 reads CASSDPGQGAFYTEAFF. Here the CDR3 DNA reads TGTGCCAGCAGTGATCCGGGACAGGGGGCCTTCTACACTGAAGCTTTCTTT. Full variable domain (outside the CDR3, taken from reference TRBV2 and TRBJ1-1): EPEVTQTPSHQVTQMGQEVILRCVPISNHLYFYWYRQILGQKVEFLVSFYNNEISEKSEIFDDQFSVERPDGSNFTLKIRSTKLEDSAMYFCASSDPGQGAFYTEAFFGQGTRLTVV.

This chain uses TRBV11-2 with TRBJ1-2; 7 nucleotides align to TRBD1. Germline V gives CDR1 SGHAT, CDR2 FQNNGV. CDR3 length: 14 residues. J gave up 2 bases and V 3 bases, and 3 bases lay outside the gene matches. The CDR3: CASSFQGDNYGYTF. CDR3 DNA: TGTGCCAGCAGCTTTCAGGGGGACAACTATGGCTACACCTTC. The full variable domain, rest sourced from reference TRBV11-2 and TRBJ1-2, is EAGVAQSPRYKIIEKRQSVAFWCNPISGHATLYWYQQILGQGPKLLIQFQNNGVVDDSQLPKDRFSAERLKGVDSTLKIQPAKLEDSAVYLCASSFQGDNYGYTFGSGTRLTVV.

Here the CDR3 DNA reads TGTGCCAGCAGCTCCTACATGATGGGGGAGACTAGTGGGTCAGATACGCAGTATTTT. This gives the protein CASSSYMMGETSGSDTQYF. The rearrangement links TRBV7-8 to TRBJ2-3, with D maybe TRBD2 (6 bases). The CDR3 length is 19 residues. Trimming took off 4 bases at V and 4 bases at J, with 27 bases between the two ends. CDR1 and CDR2 from the germline V gene are SGHVS and FQNEAQ. Based on the CDR3 plus reference TRBV7-8 and TRBJ2-3, the full variable domain is GAGVSQSPRYKVAKRGQDVALRCDPISGHVSLFWYQQALGQGPEFLTYFQNEAQLDKSGLPSDRFFAERPEGSVSTLKIQRTQQEDSAVYLCASSSYMMGETSGSDTQYFGPGTRLTVL.

This chain uses TRBV5-1 with TRBJ2-1; 13 bases are a match to TRBD2. The ends lost 4 bases at V and 10 bases at J; junction bases unmatched: 8. CDR1 and CDR2 from the germline V gene are SGHRS and YFSETQ. The length of the CDR3 is 15 residues. The CDR3 region is CASSPLAGGPPEQFF. The CDR3 region has the DNA TGCGCCAGCAGCCCACTAGCGGGAGGGCCTCCGGAGCAGTTCTTC.

This chain connects TRBV7-9 to TRBJ2-2; 7 nucleotides line up with TRBD2. Trimming took 8 bases from V and 3 from J; bases not matched to a gene: 9. CDR1 SEHNR and CDR2 FQNEAQ come from the germline V gene (reference sequence). The CDR3 runs to 15 residues. This chain's CDR3 is CASVRGILDTGELFF. CDR3 nucleotides: TGTGCCAGCGTGCGGGGGATCTTGGACACCGGGGAGCTGTTTTTT.

This chain's CDR3 is CASLGGGDRFF. The CDR3 DNA reads as TGTGCCAGCCTTGGCGGGGGGGACCGGTTCTTC. The chain joins TRBV5-5 to TRBJ2-1; TRBD2 matches 9 bases. Trimming removed 7 bases from V and 15 bases from J; junction bases left unmatched: 8. The CDR3 contains 11 residues. Germline values: CDR1 SGHKS, CDR2 YYEKEE (reference sequence). Full variable domain (outside the CDR3, taken from reference TRBV5-5 and TRBJ2-1): DAGVTQSPTHLIKTRGQQVTLRCSPISGHKSVSWYQQVLGQGPQFIFQYYEKEERGRGNFPDRFSARQFPNYSSELNVNALLLGDSALYLCASLGGGDRFFGPGTRLTVL.

The V and J genes are TRBV7-2 and TRBJ2-7, with D unresolved. Trimming took off 5 bases at V and 7 bases at J, with 15 bases between the two ends. The CDR3 has 13 residues. Germline CDR1 and CDR2: SGHTA and FQGNSA. In nucleotides, the CDR3 is TGTGCCAGCAGCGCGTTGCAACTACGGGAGCAGTACTTC. Translating gives CASSALQLREQYF.

J is TRBJ2-3 and V is TRBV4-3, with 7 bases aligning to TRBD2. The CDR3 runs to 15 residues. The germline gives CDR1 LGHNA, CDR2 YSLEER. J lost 2 bases, V lost 0 bases, and 2 bases had no gene match. Here the CDR3 DNA reads TGCGCCAGCAGCCAAGATCTAGCGGCCACAGATACGCAGTATTTT. It is translated as CASSQDLAATDTQYF.

The count of this clone is one. The chain uses TRBV4-3 and TRBJ2-1, with TRBD2 as a possible D gene (7 bases). This CDR3 region has 15 residues. Germline V lookup: CDR1 LGHNA, CDR2 YSLEER. Between the trimmed V and J ends, which lost 3 bases and 8 bases, there was a span of 17 bases. The chain's CDR3 is CASSHDGGARDEQFF. CDR3 sequence (DNA): TGCGCCAGCAGCCATGATGGGGGGGCACGCGATGAGCAGTTCTTC.

This sequence joins TRBV19 and TRBJ1-2; tentative D call: TRBD1 (5 bases). The length of the CDR3 is 13 residues. V lost 3 bases, J lost 4 bases, and 9 bases lay in between. CDR1 and CDR2 (germline): LNHDA, SQIVND (reference sequence). In DNA, the CDR3 is TGTGCCAGTAGTATGCAGGGCATCTATGGCTACACCTTC. Protein product: CASSMQGIYGYTF. Using reference TRBV19 and TRBJ1-2 for the parts outside the CDR3, the full variable domain is DGGITQSPKYLFRKEGQNVTLSCEQNLNHDAMYWYRQDPGQGLRLIYYSQIVNDFQKGDIAEGYSVSREKKESFPLTVTSAQKNPTAFYLCASSMQGIYGYTFGSGTRLTVV.